Following are 12 T cell receptor beta chains from one sample sequenced in a study of breast tumors, draining lymph nodes, adjacent tissues. TCRdb analysed the multiplex PCR reads with MiXCR anew, one entry per CDR3 protein. The sample records around 140,000 distinct CDR3 sequences, 32% being singletons. Samples came from axillary lymph nodes draining the breast cancer. Sequencing was carried out using axillary lymph node tissue. Receptors were obtained from a female donor with breast cancer. Some clones in this sample may be carry-over from other donors' samples.

The chain combines TRBV18 with TRBJ1-1; no clear D. Germline values: CDR1 KGHSH, CDR2 LQKENI. The CDR3 has 12 amino acids. Trimming cost V 1 base and J 7 bases, with 7 bases left between them. The CDR3 loop is CASSPRIGEAFF. The CDR3 DNA reads TGTGCCAGCTCACCACGGATCGGTGAAGCTTTCTTT. Combining the CDR3 with reference TRBV18 and TRBJ1-1 gives the whole variable domain NAGVMQNPRHLVRRRGQEARLRCSPMKGHSHVYWYRQLPEEGLKFMVYLQKENIIDESGMPKERFSAEFPKEGPSILRIQQVVRGDSAAYFCASSPRIGEAFFGQGTRLTVV.

This chain uses TRBV20-1 with TRBJ2-3; D call uncertain. This CDR3 is built from 14 residues. The V gene lost 1 base and the J gene lost 11 bases, with 19 bases spanning the gap. Germline CDR1 is DFQATT and CDR2 is SNEGSKA (reference sequence). In nucleotides, the CDR3 is TGCAGTGCTAGAGCGGGTAGTCCCTACAATGAGCAGTATTTT. It encodes CSARAGSPYNEQYF.

This clonotype was counted ten times or more. The chain is built from TRBV7-9 and TRBJ2-7, with 7 nucleotides matching TRBD2. This CDR3 has 16 amino acids. With V trimmed by 7 bases and J by 4 bases, 16 bases remained unmatched. In germline, CDR1 is SEHNR, CDR2 FQNEAQ (reference sequence). CDR3 protein: CASNQDRGTTGYEQYF. The CDR3 DNA follows: TGTGCCAGCAACCAGGATCGGGGGACTACCGGATACGAGCAGTACTTC.

This clonotype was observed at least ten times. The chain links TRBV2 to TRBJ1-4; D remains unclear. Per germline, CDR1 SNHLY and CDR2 FYNNEI. V was trimmed by 9 bases and J by 8 bases, leaving 13 bases between them. The CDR3 is 12 residues long. Written as DNA, the CDR3 is TGTGCCAGTGGGAGGAATAGAGAAAAACTGTTTTTT. Its translation is CASGRNREKLFF.

There are many counts of this clonotype. The chain is built from TRBV6-6 and TRBJ2-6; 7 bases agree with TRBD2. Unmatched junction bases numbered 1, after V lost 0 bases and J lost 2 bases. The germline gives CDR1 MNHNY, CDR2 SVGAGI (reference sequence). There are 16 residues in the CDR3. The chain's CDR3 is CASSYSGGAGANVLTF. The DNA for the CDR3 is TGTGCCAGCAGTTACTCGGGGGGGGCTGGGGCCAACGTCCTGACTTTC.

This clonotype came up many times. This chain links TRBV5-1 with TRBJ2-5; 12 positions match TRBD1. The J segment lost 5 bases and the V segment lost 4 bases, leaving 9 bases of the junction unmatched. The CDR3 is 16 amino acids. The germline V gene has CDR1 SGHRS and CDR2 YFSETQ. The CDR3 DNA reads as TGCGCCAGCAGCCCACTGGGACAGGGGGCCAGCGAGACCCAGTACTTC. This encodes CASSPLGQGASETQYF. Filled out from reference TRBV5-1 and TRBJ2-5, the complete variable domain reads KAGVTQTPRYLIKTRGQQVTLSCSPISGHRSVSWYQQTPGQGLQFLFEYFSETQRNKGNFPGRFSGRQFSNSRSEMNVSTLELGDSALYLCASSPLGQGASETQYFGPGTRLLVL.

Turning to this clonotype: Its ends do not fully match the called genes, so a read error is possible. The rearrangement links TRBV4-2 to TRBJ2-1, with 9 nucleotides matching TRBD1. This CDR3 is built from 18 residues. Per the germline V gene, CDR1 is LGHNA and CDR2 is YNFKEQ. In nucleotides, the CDR3 is TGTACCAGCAGCCAAAAAGGGGGAGGGGACAGGGCCTACAATGAGCAGTTCTTC. It specifies CTSSQKGGGDRAYNEQFF.

This clonotype has more than one count but fewer than ten. This CDR3 is CASSSTGTPNTGELFF. DNA for the CDR3: TGTGCCAGCAGTTCGACCGGGACCCCCAACACCGGGGAGCTGTTTTTT. The gene calls are TRBV28 and TRBJ2-2, with D perhaps TRBD1 or TRBD2 (5 bases each). This CDR3 region has 16 residues. V was trimmed by 4 bases and J by 2 bases, leaving 14 bases between them. Looked up from germline, CDR1 is MDHEN and CDR2 is SYDVKM.

J is TRBJ2-1 and V is TRBV7-9, with D possibly being TRBD1 (5 bases). The CDR3 consists of 14 residues. The germline gives CDR1 SEHNR, CDR2 FQNEAQ (reference sequence). V was clipped by 0 bases and J by 10 bases, with 13 bases between them. The CDR3 loop reads CASSLAPQGHEQFF. DNA for the CDR3: TGTGCCAGCAGCTTAGCTCCTCAGGGTCACGAGCAGTTCTTC.

The chain recombines TRBV7-6 with TRBJ2-3, with TRBD2 matching 9 bases. The junction had 10 bases not matched to a gene; V was cut back by 5 bases and J by 1 base. CDR1 is SGHVS, CDR2 FNYEAQ, per germline. The CDR3 loop spans 17 amino acids. CDR3: CASSHTGTSLGTDTQYF. CDR3 sequence (DNA): TGTGCCAGCAGCCATACCGGGACTAGCTTGGGCACAGATACGCAGTATTTT.

Ten or more counts support this clonotype. The chain joins TRBV5-5 to TRBJ2-1; no clear D. V gave up 0 bases and J gave up 10 bases, with 11 bases separating them. CDR3 length equals 13 residues. Germline V gene sequence: CDR1 SGHKS, CDR2 YYEKEE (reference sequence). The DNA of the CDR3 is TGTGCCAGCAGCTTGGGAAGGGCTGGCGAGCAGTTCTTC. This gives the protein CASSLGRAGEQFF. Filled out from reference TRBV5-5 and TRBJ2-1, the complete variable domain reads DAGVTQSPTHLIKTRGQQVTLRCSPISGHKSVSWYQQVLGQGPQFIFQYYEKEERGRGNFPDRFSARQFPNYSSELNVNALLLGDSALYLCASSLGRAGEQFFGPGTRLTVL.

Only a few counts were recorded for this clonotype. The chain carries TRBV10-1 and TRBJ2-2; D is perhaps TRBD1 (6 bases). The CDR3 spans 17 residues. V was clipped by 6 bases and J by 3 bases, with 20 bases between them. Per the germline V gene, CDR1 is WNHNN and CDR2 is SYGVQD (reference sequence). The CDR3 DNA is TGCGCCAGCAGCCCTAAAAAACAGGGAATATACACCGGGGAGCTGTTTTTT. This encodes CASSPKKQGIYTGELFF.